This T cell receptor beta chain was retrieved from a study of Ad26.COV2.S vaccination and SARS-CoV-2 variants. Study-wide context: Donor participated within the Ad26.COV2.S arm of the COV1001 trial. Each vaccinee took Ad26.COV2.S intramuscularly, once or twice 56 days apart.

Regarding this clone: Its cognate antigen is unknown.

The CDR3 totals 14 residues. V dropped 2 bases and J dropped 4 bases, with 11 bases sitting between them. Germline values: CDR1 WNHNN, CDR2 SYGVQD (reference sequence). Sample treatment: some 20 received Ad26.COV2.S at low or high dose, single or two shots; roughly five received placebo; per-sample allocation not given. It was on day 63 after the first vaccine or placebo injection that samples were taken. TCRdb keeps only in-frame clones here, not all; method: immunoSEQ multiplex PCR. Of 440,000 or so clones listed, roughly 90% were seen once; the top ten hold around 1.7%. Overall study results and limits: Recipients of vaccine and of placebo showed similar breadth of their non-spike TCR repertoires. Possible underestimation of total T cell responses by the TCR breadth and depth analyses was noted.

This sequence originates from a person between 18 and 65 years old who received the Ad26.COV2.S COVID-19 vaccine or a placebo. Source: peripheral blood, taken in a trial of Ad26.COV2.S vaccine versus placebo. The chain employs TRBV10-1 and TRBJ1-1; D is unclear. DNA of the CDR3: TGCGCCAGCAGTGAGAAGCCGGGAACCACTGAAGCTTTCTTT. Its protein is CASSEKPGTTEAFF.